A single sample is the source of the 15 T cell receptor beta chains below, sequenced in a study of T cell responses to AZD1222 COVID-19 vaccine. Data came from immunoSEQ multiplex PCR; TCRdb stores just in-frame clones and leaves some out. Of 250,000 to 300,000 clones in the sample, roughly 93% were seen once. The material was peripheral blood, obtained 28 days after the second AZD1222 dose. The source of these receptors is an adult who received the AZD1222 COVID-19 vaccine.

The V and J genes are TRBV28 and TRBJ2-7; TRBD1 matches 10 bases. The germline V gene has CDR1 MDHEN and CDR2 SYDVKM. CDR3 length: 14 amino acids. Trimming removed 5 bases from V and 4 bases from J; junction bases left unmatched: 5. The CDR3 loop reads CASSPGQGVYEQYF. In DNA form, the CDR3 reads TGTGCCAGCAGTCCCGGACAGGGGGTATACGAGCAGTACTTC.

In its sample, this clone was seen a few times. Other DNA sequences of this sample code for an identical CDR3. The chain carries TRBV3-1 (or the pseudogene TRBV3-2) and TRBJ1-6; no reliable D call. Trimming cost V 1 base and J 14 bases, with 9 bases left between them. The germline gives CDR1 LGHDT, CDR2 YNNKEL (reference sequence). This CDR3 region has 12 residues. CDR3 loop: CASSQAASTLHF. The CDR3 coding sequence is TGTGCCAGCAGCCAAGCGGCCTCCACCCTCCACTTT.

The V and J genes are TRBV18 and TRBJ2-7; D uncertain. Germline V gene data show CDR1 as KGHSH and CDR2 as LQKENI. Deletions cut 3 bases from V and 6 bases from J, with 12 bases between. The CDR3 has 13 residues. CDR3 loop: CASSPQDGLEQYF. The CDR3 DNA reads TGTGCCAGCTCACCTCAAGATGGGCTCGAGCAGTACTTC.

V usage is TRBV7-9 and J usage is TRBJ1-1; the D is unclear. CDR1 and CDR2 from the germline V gene are SEHNR and FQNEAQ (reference sequence). The CDR3 is 13 residues long. The V end lost 5 bases, the J end lost 7 bases, and 14 bases lay between the germline ends. The CDR3 DNA sequence: TGTGCCAGCAGCCCACTTGAGGGTTTTGAAGCTTTCTTT. This codes for CASSPLEGFEAFF.

This clone was counted between two and nine times. The chain has TRBV29-1 and TRBJ1-2; 8 positions match TRBD1. CDR1 SQVTM and CDR2 ANQGSEA come from the germline V gene. V gave up 7 bases and J gave up 0 bases; unmatched junction bases: 4. The CDR3 is made up of 13 amino acids. The CDR3 sequence: CSGADRANYGYTF. Here the CDR3 DNA reads TGCAGCGGGGCGGACAGGGCTAACTATGGCTACACCTTC.

This clone was detected only once. This sequence joins TRBV2 and TRBJ2-7; TRBD2 is a possible D gene (6 bases). The CDR3 totals 15 residues. Trimming pared 1 base from V and 7 bases from J, leaving 17 bases between. CDR1 and CDR2 from the germline V gene are SNHLY and FYNNEI. CDR3 nucleotide sequence: TGTGCCAGCAGTGAAGGCGTGACCCGTGCGGGAGAGCAGTACTTC. It encodes CASSEGVTRAGEQYF.

The rearrangement links TRBV19 to TRBJ1-2; TRBD1 agrees at 7 bases. CDR1 and CDR2 (germline): LNHDA, SQIVND (reference sequence). There are 15 residues in the CDR3. The trim removed 7 bases at V and 0 bases at J, leaving 8 bases unmatched. This CDR3 reads CASTPGGLPNYGYTF. CDR3 in DNA: TGTGCCAGTACCCCAGGGGGGCTTCCTAACTATGGCTACACCTTC.

V and J are TRBV6-1 and TRBJ2-1; D is possibly TRBD1 or TRBD2 (5 bases each). V lost 2 bases, J lost 7 bases, and 12 bases lay in between. CDR1 and CDR2 from the germline V gene are MNHNS and SASEGT. The length of the CDR3 is 14 residues. CDR3 sequence reads: CASSEMRGSNEQFF. For the CDR3, the DNA is TGTGCCAGCAGTGAAATGAGGGGATCGAATGAGCAGTTCTTC.

This chain connects TRBV28 to TRBJ1-3; TRBD1 might be the D (5 bases). The CDR3 sequence is 16 residues long. The germline CDR1 and CDR2 sequences are MDHEN and SYDVKM. V lost 4 bases, J lost 1 base, and 14 bases lay in between. The DNA for the CDR3 is TGTGCCAGCAGTTCCCCGGGACGTTCGTCTGGAAACACCATATATTTT. Protein: CASSSPGRSSGNTIYF. Together with reference TRBV28 and TRBJ1-3, the CDR3 gives the full variable domain: DVKVTQSSRYLVKRTGEKVFLECVQDMDHENMFWYRQDPGLGLRLIYFSYDVKMKEKGDIPEGYSVSREKKERFSLILESASTNQTSMYLCASSSPGRSSGNTIYFGEGSWLTVV.

V is TRBV28 and J is TRBJ1-2, with D tentatively TRBD1 (6 bases). The CDR3 sequence is 14 residues long. V dropped 5 bases and J dropped 4 bases, with 14 bases sitting between them. Germline values: CDR1 MDHEN, CDR2 SYDVKM. CDR3 in amino acids: CASSRGGGVYGYTF. CDR3 DNA: TGTGCCAGCAGTAGAGGGGGGGGTGTCTATGGCTACACCTTC.

This chain uses TRBV2 with TRBJ1-1; maybe TRBD1 (5 bases). This CDR3 is 14 amino acids long. Trimming pared 4 bases from V and 6 bases from J, leaving 15 bases between. CDR1 SNHLY and CDR2 FYNNEI come from the germline V gene. The CDR3, as DNA: TGTGCCAGCAGTGTCGCAGGGAGGGTGGCTGAAGCTTTCTTT. Protein sequence: CASSVAGRVAEAFF. Variable domain in full (rest from reference TRBV2 and TRBJ1-1): EPEVTQTPSHQVTQMGQEVILRCVPISNHLYFYWYRQILGQKVEFLVSFYNNEISEKSEIFDDQFSVERPDGSNFTLKIRSTKLEDSAMYFCASSVAGRVAEAFFGQGTRLTVV.

The CDR3 region is CAISEIHSRRGDGYTF. CDR3 DNA: TGTGCCATCAGTGAGATACACTCTCGACGGGGCGATGGCTACACCTTC. This chain uses TRBV10-3 with TRBJ1-2; perhaps TRBD1 as D (5 bases). V was trimmed by 2 bases and J by 6 bases, leaving 19 bases between them. The CDR3 runs to 16 residues. CDR1 is ENHRY and CDR2 is SYGVKD in the germline V gene.

With respect to this clone: This same CDR3 is encoded by further DNA sequences in the sample. The gene calls are TRBV3-1 (or the pseudogene TRBV3-2) and TRBJ1-1; a possible D gene is TRBD1 (6 bases). This CDR3 region has 14 residues. Germline V lookup: CDR1 LGHDT, CDR2 YNNKEL (reference sequence). V lost 0 bases and J 5 bases, leaving 10 bases between the germline ends. In DNA form, the CDR3 reads TGTGCCAGCAGCCAAGATCTAGGGGGGACTGAAGCTTTCTTT. Encoded protein: CASSQDLGGTEAFF.

The chain has TRBV4-2 and TRBJ2-7; 7 bases are shared with TRBD2. V shed 1 base and J 0 bases; nucleotides not matched to a gene: 3. CDR1 is LGHNA, CDR2 YNFKEQ, per germline. This CDR3 comprises 15 residues. The CDR3 sequence: CASSQVGGGSYEQYF. The DNA for the CDR3 is TGTGCCAGCAGCCAAGTGGGCGGGGGCTCCTACGAGCAGTACTTC.

J is TRBJ2-7 and V is TRBV7-9; D assignment may be TRBD1 or TRBD2 (5 bases each). This CDR3 is 14 amino acids long. The germline CDR1 and CDR2 sequences are SEHNR and FQNEAQ (reference sequence). V was trimmed by 5 bases and J by 3 bases, leaving 14 bases between them. CDR3 sequence: CASSLSGTDYEQYF. In DNA, the CDR3 is TGTGCCAGCAGCCTATCCGGGACGGACTACGAGCAGTACTTC.